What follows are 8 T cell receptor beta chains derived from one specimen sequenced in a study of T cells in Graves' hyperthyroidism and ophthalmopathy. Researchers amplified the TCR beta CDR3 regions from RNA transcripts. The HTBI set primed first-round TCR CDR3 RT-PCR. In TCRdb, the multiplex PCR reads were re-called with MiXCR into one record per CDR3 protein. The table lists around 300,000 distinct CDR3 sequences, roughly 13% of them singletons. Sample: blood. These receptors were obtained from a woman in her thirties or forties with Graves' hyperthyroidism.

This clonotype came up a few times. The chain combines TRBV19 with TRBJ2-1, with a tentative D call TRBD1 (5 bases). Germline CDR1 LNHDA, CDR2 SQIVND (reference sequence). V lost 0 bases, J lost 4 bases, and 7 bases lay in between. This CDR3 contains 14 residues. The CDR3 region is CASSIEGPYNEQFF. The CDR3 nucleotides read TGTGCCAGTAGTATAGAGGGGCCATACAATGAGCAGTTCTTC.

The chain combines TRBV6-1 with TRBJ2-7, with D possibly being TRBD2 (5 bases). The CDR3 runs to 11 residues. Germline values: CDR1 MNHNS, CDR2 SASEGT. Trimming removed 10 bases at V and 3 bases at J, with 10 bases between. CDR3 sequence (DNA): TGTGCCACCGCCCGGGGCTACGAGCAGTACTTC. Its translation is CATARGYEQYF.

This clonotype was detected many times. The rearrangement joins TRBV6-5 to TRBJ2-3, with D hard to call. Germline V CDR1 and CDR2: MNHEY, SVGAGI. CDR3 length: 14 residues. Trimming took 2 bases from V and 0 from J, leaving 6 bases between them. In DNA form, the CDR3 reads TGTGCCAGCAGTTACGTGGTTAGCACAGATACGCAGTATTTT. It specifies CASSYVVSTDTQYF.

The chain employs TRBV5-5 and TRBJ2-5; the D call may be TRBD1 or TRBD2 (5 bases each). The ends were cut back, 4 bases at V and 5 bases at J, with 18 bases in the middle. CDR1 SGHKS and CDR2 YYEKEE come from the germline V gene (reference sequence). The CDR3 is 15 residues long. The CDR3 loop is CASSPGPAVPETQYF. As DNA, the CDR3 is TGTGCCAGCAGCCCGGGACCCGCGGTCCCCGAGACCCAGTACTTC.

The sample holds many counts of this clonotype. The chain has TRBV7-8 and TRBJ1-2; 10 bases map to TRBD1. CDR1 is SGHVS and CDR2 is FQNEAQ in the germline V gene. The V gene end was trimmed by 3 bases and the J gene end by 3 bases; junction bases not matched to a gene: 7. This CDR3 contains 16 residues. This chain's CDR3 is CASSLEDRGLHYGYTF. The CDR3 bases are TGTGCCAGCAGCTTGGAAGACAGGGGGCTTCACTATGGCTACACCTTC.

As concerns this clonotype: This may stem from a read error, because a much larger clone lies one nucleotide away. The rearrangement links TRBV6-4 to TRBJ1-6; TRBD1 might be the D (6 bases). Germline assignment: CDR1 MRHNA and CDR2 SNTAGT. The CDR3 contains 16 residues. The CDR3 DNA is TGTGCCAGCAGTTCCAGGACAGCCTTGGGGGATTCACCCCTCTACTTT. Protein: CASSSRTALGDSPLYF.

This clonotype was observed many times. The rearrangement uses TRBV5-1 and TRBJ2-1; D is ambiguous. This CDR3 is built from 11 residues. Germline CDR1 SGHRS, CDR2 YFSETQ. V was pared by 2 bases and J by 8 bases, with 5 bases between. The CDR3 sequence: CASSFHYEQFF. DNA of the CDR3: TGCGCCAGCAGCTTCCACTATGAGCAGTTCTTC.

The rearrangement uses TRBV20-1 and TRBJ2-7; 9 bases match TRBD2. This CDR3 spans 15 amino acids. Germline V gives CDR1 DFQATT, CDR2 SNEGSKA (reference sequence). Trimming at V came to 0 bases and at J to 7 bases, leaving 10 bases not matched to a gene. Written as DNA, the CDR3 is TGCAGTGCTAGAGATCCTAATAGCGGGAGTCGGGAGCAGTACTTC. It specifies CSARDPNSGSREQYF.